These T cell receptor beta chains were read from a single sample in a study of monozygotic twins with inflammatory bowel disease. TCRdb reprocessed the 5' RACE reads, keeping one entry per CDR3 protein, no DNA. This sample's table has 200,000 to 250,000 distinct CDR3 sequences. The material sequenced was blood. The source of these receptors is a human donor with ulcerative colitis or Crohn's disease, or a healthy co-twin of an affected twin (not recorded which). Both conserved end residues are part of each CDR3.

>TRBJ1-1|TRBV7-6|13
CASSLTPSIEAFF
>TRBJ2-3|TRBV7-9|16
CASSLVRGAPTDTQYF
>TRBJ2-3|TRBV20-1|15
CSARRSGTSVRVQYF
>TRBJ1-2|TRBV5-8|12
CASTQWGYGYTF
>TRBJ2-7|TRBV20-1|15
CSATPPSGLAYEQYF
>TRBJ2-1|TRBV2|15
CASSGWGISYNEQFF
>TRBJ1-2|TRBV4-1|13
CASSHYGSRGYTF
>TRBJ1-1|TRBV29-1|13
CSVERPLNTEAFF
>TRBJ2-1|TRBV7-2|16
CASSLRSASSYNEQFF
>TRBJ2-5|TRBV13|17
CASSFGQGALGQETQYF
>TRBJ2-5|TRBV7-8|15
CASSWSGGSQETQYF
>TRBJ2-1|TRBV6-4|14
CASRTGWRANEQFF
>TRBJ2-3|TRBV6-1|14
CASSPRGVTDTQYF
>TRBJ1-2|TRBV20-1|12
CSARDMRDGYTF
>TRBJ2-4|TRBV7-8|16
CASSLGGARTKNIQYF
>TRBJ1-5|TRBV12-5|13
CASGLEANQPQHF
>TRBJ2-4|TRBV7-9|13
CASSPDTARMQYF
>TRBJ1-1|TRBV19|14
CASSLQGLRTEAFF
>TRBJ2-1|TRBV6-2/TRBV6-3|13
CASSWTIGPEQFF
>TRBJ1-4|TRBV19|16
CASTRPAPFANEKLFF
>TRBJ1-2|TRBV6-1|15
CASSEKAGGSYGYTF
>TRBJ2-5|TRBV11-2|13
CASSWTSEETQYF
>TRBJ2-2|TRBV3-1|13
CASSQDSTGELFF
>TRBJ2-2|TRBV6-1|15
CASSPIAGGTGELFF
>TRBJ1-1|TRBV6-1|14
CASKKTEMNTEAFF
>TRBJ1-1|TRBV7-3|13
CASGTGMNTEAFF
>TRBJ1-2|TRBV5-4|13
CASSSFGRFLSTF
>TRBJ1-4|TRBV20-1|12
CSASDGLEKLFF
>TRBJ2-7|TRBV5-1|15
CASSSTSGTIYEQYF
>TRBJ2-3|TRBV5-1|17
CASSYRKATIPTDTQYF
>TRBJ2-7|TRBV20-1|14
CSAEDREKTYEQYF
>TRBJ1-3|TRBV2|15
CASRLQGVVGNTIYF
>TRBJ2-1|TRBV7-9|13
CATTGQAYNEQFF
>TRBJ1-2|TRBV12-3/TRBV12-4|15
CASSLVPGADYGYTF
>TRBJ1-5|TRBV18|14
CASSPDRELQPQHF
>TRBJ2-7|TRBV27|14
CASSSGSPLYEQYF
>TRBJ1-2|TRBV19|13
CASSSRGNYGYTF
>TRBJ2-1|TRBV7-6|13
CASSLGVNNEQFF
>TRBJ2-1|TRBV20-1|16
CSARGGTDPSYNEQFF
>TRBJ2-3|TRBV4-2|18
CASSLEPRTALSTDTQYF
>TRBJ1-4|TRBV7-2|15
CASSLVQAIGEKLFF
>TRBJ2-7|TRBV19|16
CASSTTGTSGSYEQYF
>TRBJ2-5|TRBV6-2/TRBV6-3|11
CATVTQETQYF